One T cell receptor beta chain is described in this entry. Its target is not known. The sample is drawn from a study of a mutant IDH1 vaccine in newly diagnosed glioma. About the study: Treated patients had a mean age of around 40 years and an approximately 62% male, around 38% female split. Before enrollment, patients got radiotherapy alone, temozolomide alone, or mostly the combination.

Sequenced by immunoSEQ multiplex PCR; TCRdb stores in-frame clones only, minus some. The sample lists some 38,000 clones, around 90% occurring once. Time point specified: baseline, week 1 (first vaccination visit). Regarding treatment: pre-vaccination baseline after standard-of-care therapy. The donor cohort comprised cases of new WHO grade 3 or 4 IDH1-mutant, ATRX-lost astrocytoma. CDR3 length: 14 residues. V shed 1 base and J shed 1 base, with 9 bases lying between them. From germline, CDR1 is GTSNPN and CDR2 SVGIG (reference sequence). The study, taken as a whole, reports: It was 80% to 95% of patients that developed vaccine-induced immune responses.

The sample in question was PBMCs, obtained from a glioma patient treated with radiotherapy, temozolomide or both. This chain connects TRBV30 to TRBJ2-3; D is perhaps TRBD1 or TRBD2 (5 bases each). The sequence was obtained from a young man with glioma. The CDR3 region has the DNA TGTGCCTGGAGTGCACTGGGGGGCACAGATACGCAGTATTTT. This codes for CAWSALGGTDTQYF. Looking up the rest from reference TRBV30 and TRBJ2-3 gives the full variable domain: SQTIHQWPATLVQPVGSPLSLECTVEGTSNPNLYWYRQAAGRGLQLLFYSVGIGQISSEVPQNLSASRPQDRQFILSSKKLLLSDSGFYLCAWSALGGTDTQYFGPGTRLTVL.